Listed below are T cell receptor beta chains from one sample, sequenced in a study of T cells in localized non-small cell lung cancer. The protocol was immunoSEQ multiplex PCR, while the TCRdb copy is restricted to in-frame clones and leaves out a portion. The table shows about 21,000 clones, with 65% to 85% occurring only once. The material sequenced was peripheral blood, taken before any cancer treatment. Receptors originate from a man aged 40 to 75 with stage I lung adenocarcinoma. Each CDR3 is given with its conserved first and last residue. A D gene is named only where the DNA matches it firmly. The size of a clone is reported for some rows only, either as once, few or many, or as a class for expanded clones.

cdr3_nt: TGTGCCAGCAGTGATAATGGGGGTGGCACAGATACGCAGTATTTT
cdr3_aa: CASSDNGGGTDTQYF
clone_size: large
v_call: TRBV28
cdr3_length: 15
j_call: TRBJ2-3
d_call: NA

cdr3_nt: TGTGCCAGTAGTATTGACGGTTATACTGAAGCTTTCTTT
cdr3_aa: CASSIDGYTEAFF
clone_size: NA
v_call: TRBV19
cdr3_length: 13
j_call: TRBJ1-1
d_call: NA

cdr3_nt: TGCGCCAGCACGTACTCGGGACAGTTCGGGTATGGCTACACCTTC
cdr3_aa: CASTYSGQFGYGYTF
clone_size: NA
v_call: TRBV5-1
cdr3_length: 15
j_call: TRBJ1-2
d_call: TRBD1

cdr3_nt: TGCGCCAGCAGCTTGGCTCTAGCGGGGGCCCATGAGACCCAGTACTTC
cdr3_aa: CASSLALAGAHETQYF
clone_size: NA
v_call: TRBV5-1
cdr3_length: 16
j_call: TRBJ2-5
d_call: TRBD2

cdr3_nt: TGTGCCAGCAGCTTCCGTAGCGGAAACAATGAGCAGTTCTTC
cdr3_aa: CASSFRSGNNEQFF
clone_size: NA
v_call: TRBV7-2
cdr3_length: 14
j_call: TRBJ2-1
d_call: NA

cdr3_nt: TGCGCCAGCAGTCCCGGTCCTAACCAAGAGACCCAGTACTTC
cdr3_aa: CASSPGPNQETQYF
clone_size: NA
v_call: TRBV10-1
cdr3_length: 14
j_call: TRBJ2-5
d_call: NA

cdr3_nt: TGCGCCAGCAGCACTCCCACAGATACGCAGTATTTT
cdr3_aa: CASSTPTDTQYF
clone_size: NA
v_call: TRBV5-1
cdr3_length: 12
j_call: TRBJ2-3
d_call: NA

cdr3_nt: TGTGCCAGCAGCCAAGAGCAAGGGGTTCCCCTCAATCAGCCCCAGCATTTT
cdr3_aa: CASSQEQGVPLNQPQHF
clone_size: NA
v_call: TRBV4-2
cdr3_length: 17
j_call: TRBJ1-5
d_call: NA

cdr3_nt: TGCGCCAGCAGCTGGGACACCTCTGGAAACACCATATATTTT
cdr3_aa: CASSWDTSGNTIYF
clone_size: NA
v_call: TRBV5-1
cdr3_length: 14
j_call: TRBJ1-3
d_call: NA

cdr3_nt: TGTGCCAGCAGCCCCCAGGGACTCCATGACACCGGGGAGCTGTTTTTT
cdr3_aa: CASSPQGLHDTGELFF
clone_size: NA
v_call: TRBV7-8
cdr3_length: 16
j_call: TRBJ2-2
d_call: NA

cdr3_nt: TGCGCCAGCAGCTCGTATAGCGGGAGTGTCACCGGGGAGCTGTTTTTT
cdr3_aa: CASSSYSGSVTGELFF
clone_size: NA
v_call: TRBV5-1
cdr3_length: 16
j_call: TRBJ2-2
d_call: TRBD2

cdr3_nt: TGTGCCAGCAGTGCCACCCCCATGGAGGGAATAGCTTTCTTT
cdr3_aa: CASSATPMEGIAFF
clone_size: NA
v_call: TRBV6-5
cdr3_length: 14
j_call: TRBJ1-1
d_call: NA

cdr3_nt: TGCGCCAGCAGCTTGGGTCCTAGCGGACAAGAGACCCAGTACTTC
cdr3_aa: CASSLGPSGQETQYF
clone_size: few
v_call: TRBV5-1
cdr3_length: 15
j_call: TRBJ2-5
d_call: TRBD2

cdr3_nt: TGCGCCAGCAGCCAAGATCCTGTAGCGGGGGGGCGGGTTTACGCAGATACGCAGTATTTT
cdr3_aa: CASSQDPVAGGRVYADTQYF
clone_size: NA
v_call: TRBV4-1
cdr3_length: 20
j_call: TRBJ2-3
d_call: TRBD2

cdr3_nt: TGCGCCAGCAGTCACGGACCAGGACTAGCGGGAGTTTTTAATGAGCAGTTCTTC
cdr3_aa: CASSHGPGLAGVFNEQFF
clone_size: NA
v_call: TRBV10-1
cdr3_length: 18
j_call: TRBJ2-1
d_call: TRBD2

cdr3_nt: TGTGCCAGCAGTGATCGGACGGAGCCTCCCGGGGAGCTGTTTTTT
cdr3_aa: CASSDRTEPPGELFF
clone_size: NA
v_call: TRBV28
cdr3_length: 15
j_call: TRBJ2-2
d_call: NA

cdr3_nt: TGTGCCAGCAGTTTGACCCGGACAGAAGAAGCCTACGAGCAGTACTTC
cdr3_aa: CASSLTRTEEAYEQYF
clone_size: NA
v_call: TRBV28
cdr3_length: 16
j_call: TRBJ2-7
d_call: NA

cdr3_nt: TGTGCCAGCAGAGGGGGACAGGGAACGGACACCGGGGAGCTGTTTTTT
cdr3_aa: CASRGGQGTDTGELFF
clone_size: NA
v_call: TRBV2
cdr3_length: 16
j_call: TRBJ2-2
d_call: TRBD1

cdr3_nt: TGTGCCAGCAGCGTACGTTTGGGGACTCTTCAGTTCTTC
cdr3_aa: CASSVRLGTLQFF
clone_size: few
v_call: TRBV9
cdr3_length: 13
j_call: TRBJ2-1
d_call: NA

cdr3_nt: TGTGCCAGCTCACGACGGACTACATCAAACACTGAAGCTTTCTTT
cdr3_aa: CASSRRTTSNTEAFF
clone_size: NA
v_call: TRBV18
cdr3_length: 15
j_call: TRBJ1-1
d_call: NA

cdr3_nt: TGCGCCAGCAGCCAGTTAACAGGGAGGGTAGAGACCCAGTACTTC
cdr3_aa: CASSQLTGRVETQYF
clone_size: NA
v_call: TRBV5-1
cdr3_length: 15
j_call: TRBJ2-5
d_call: NA

cdr3_nt: TGTGCCAGCAGTGAGGCTAGCGGGAGGTTCCACTACGAGCAGTACTTC
cdr3_aa: CASSEASGRFHYEQYF
clone_size: NA
v_call: TRBV2
cdr3_length: 16
j_call: TRBJ2-7
d_call: TRBD2

cdr3_nt: TGTGCCAGCAGCCCGGGACAGGGCTACGAGCAGTACTTC
cdr3_aa: CASSPGQGYEQYF
clone_size: once
v_call: TRBV9
cdr3_length: 13
j_call: TRBJ2-7
d_call: TRBD1

cdr3_nt: TGTGCCAGCAGTTTGGGACAGGGGGCGTTCACCGGGGAGCTGTTTTTT
cdr3_aa: CASSLGQGAFTGELFF
clone_size: NA
v_call: TRBV27
cdr3_length: 16
j_call: TRBJ2-2
d_call: TRBD1

cdr3_nt: TGTGCCAGCAGCGCCCGTGGGGTGTCCTACAATGAGCAGTTCTTC
cdr3_aa: CASSARGVSYNEQFF
clone_size: few
v_call: TRBV9
cdr3_length: 15
j_call: TRBJ2-1
d_call: NA

cdr3_nt: TGCGCCAGCAGCCCTGCTGAGACTTCCAACAATGAGCAGTTCTTC
cdr3_aa: CASSPAETSNNEQFF
clone_size: NA
v_call: TRBV4-1
cdr3_length: 15
j_call: TRBJ2-1
d_call: NA

cdr3_nt: TGTGCCTGGAGAGGGACAGGGGAAATCTACGAGCAGTACTTC
cdr3_aa: CAWRGTGEIYEQYF
clone_size: NA
v_call: TRBV30
cdr3_length: 14
j_call: TRBJ2-7
d_call: TRBD1

cdr3_nt: TGCAGTGCCCAGGGACGGTACGAGCAGTACTTC
cdr3_aa: CSAQGRYEQYF
clone_size: NA
v_call: TRBV20-1
cdr3_length: 11
j_call: TRBJ2-7
d_call: NA

cdr3_nt: TGTGCCAGCAGGGCGGGACTTTACATATCTGGGGCCAACGTCCTGACTTTC
cdr3_aa: CASRAGLYISGANVLTF
clone_size: NA
v_call: TRBV5-8
cdr3_length: 17
j_call: TRBJ2-6
d_call: NA

cdr3_nt: TGCGCCAGCAGCCAACCACTAGCCGGCTCCTACAATGAGCAGTTCTTC
cdr3_aa: CASSQPLAGSYNEQFF
clone_size: NA
v_call: TRBV4-3
cdr3_length: 16
j_call: TRBJ2-1
d_call: NA

cdr3_nt: TGTGCCCGAACGTGGAGGGGGGGCTACGAGCAGTACTTC
cdr3_aa: CARTWRGGYEQYF
clone_size: NA
v_call: TRBV4-2
cdr3_length: 13
j_call: TRBJ2-7
d_call: NA

cdr3_nt: TGCAGCGTTGGGCCAGGGCCCATGAACACTGAAGCTTTCTTT
cdr3_aa: CSVGPGPMNTEAFF
clone_size: once
v_call: TRBV29-1
cdr3_length: 14
j_call: TRBJ1-1
d_call: NA

cdr3_nt: TGCGCCAGCAGCCCTGGTGACAGGGGTTATGGGAATGAGCAGTTCTTC
cdr3_aa: CASSPGDRGYGNEQFF
clone_size: NA
v_call: TRBV4-1
cdr3_length: 16
j_call: TRBJ2-1
d_call: TRBD1

cdr3_nt: TGTGCCAGTAGACCGGACCGCAGTTACTCCTACGAGCAGTACTTC
cdr3_aa: CASRPDRSYSYEQYF
clone_size: NA
v_call: TRBV19
cdr3_length: 15
j_call: TRBJ2-7
d_call: NA

cdr3_nt: TGTGCCAGCATGACCAACAAAGCTTTCTTT
cdr3_aa: CASMTNKAFF
clone_size: NA
v_call: TRBV2
cdr3_length: 10
j_call: TRBJ1-1
d_call: NA

cdr3_nt: TGTGCCAGCAGCTTGGGACAGCGGACCTACGAGCAGTACTTC
cdr3_aa: CASSLGQRTYEQYF
clone_size: NA
v_call: TRBV7-6
cdr3_length: 14
j_call: TRBJ2-7
d_call: TRBD1

cdr3_nt: TGTGCCAGCAGTAAAGAGGGACTAGCGGTAGCCAAAAACATTCAGTACTTC
cdr3_aa: CASSKEGLAVAKNIQYF
clone_size: NA
v_call: TRBV6-1
cdr3_length: 17
j_call: TRBJ2-4
d_call: TRBD2